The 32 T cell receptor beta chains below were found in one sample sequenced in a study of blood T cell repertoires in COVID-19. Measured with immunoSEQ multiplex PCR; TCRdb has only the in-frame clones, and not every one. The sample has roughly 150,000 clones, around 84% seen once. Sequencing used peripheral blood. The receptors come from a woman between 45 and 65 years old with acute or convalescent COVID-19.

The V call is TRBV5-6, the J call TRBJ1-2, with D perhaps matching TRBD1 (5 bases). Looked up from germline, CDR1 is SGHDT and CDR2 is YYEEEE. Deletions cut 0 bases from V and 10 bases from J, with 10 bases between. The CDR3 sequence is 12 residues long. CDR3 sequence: CASSLDRSYYTF. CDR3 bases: TGTGCCAGCAGCTTGGACAGGTCGTACTACACCTTC.

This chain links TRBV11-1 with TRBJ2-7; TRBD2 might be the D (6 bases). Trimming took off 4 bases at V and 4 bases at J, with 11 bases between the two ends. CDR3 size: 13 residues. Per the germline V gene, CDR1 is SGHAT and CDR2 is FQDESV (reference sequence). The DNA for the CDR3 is TGTGCCAGCAGCTCCGGGACTCCGTACGAGCAGTACTTC. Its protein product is CASSSGTPYEQYF.

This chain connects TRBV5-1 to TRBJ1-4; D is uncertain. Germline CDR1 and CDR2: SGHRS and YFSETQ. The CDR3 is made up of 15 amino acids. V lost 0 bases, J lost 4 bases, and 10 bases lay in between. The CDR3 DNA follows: TGCGCCAGCAGCTTGGCCGAGACAAGTAATGAAAAACTGTTTTTT. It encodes CASSLAETSNEKLFF.

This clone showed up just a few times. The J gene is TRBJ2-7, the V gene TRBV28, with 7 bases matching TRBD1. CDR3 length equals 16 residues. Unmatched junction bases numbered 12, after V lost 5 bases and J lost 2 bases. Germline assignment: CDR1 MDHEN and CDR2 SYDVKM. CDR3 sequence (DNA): TGTGCCAGCAGTAACAAGGGGGCTCCCCTTACCTACGAGCAGTACTTC. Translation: CASSNKGAPLTYEQYF.

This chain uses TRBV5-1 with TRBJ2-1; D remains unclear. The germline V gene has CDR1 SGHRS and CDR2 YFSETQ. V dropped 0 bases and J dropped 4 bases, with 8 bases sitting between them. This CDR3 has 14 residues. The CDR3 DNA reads TGCGCCAGCAGCTTGGAGACTGCTTACAATGAGCAGTTCTTC. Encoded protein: CASSLETAYNEQFF.

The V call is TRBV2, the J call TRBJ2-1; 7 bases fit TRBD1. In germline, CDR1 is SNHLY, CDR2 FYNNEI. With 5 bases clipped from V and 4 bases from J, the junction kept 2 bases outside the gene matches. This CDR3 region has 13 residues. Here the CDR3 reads CASSSGQYNEQFF. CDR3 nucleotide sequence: TGTGCCAGCAGTTCGGGACAGTACAATGAGCAGTTCTTC.

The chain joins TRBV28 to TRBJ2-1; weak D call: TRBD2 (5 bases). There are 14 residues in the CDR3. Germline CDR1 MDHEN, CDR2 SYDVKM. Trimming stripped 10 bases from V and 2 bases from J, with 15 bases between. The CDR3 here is CAINEGRAYNEQFF. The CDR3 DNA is TGTGCCATCAACGAGGGTAGAGCCTACAATGAGCAGTTCTTC. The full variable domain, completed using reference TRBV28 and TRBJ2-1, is DVKVTQSSRYLVKRTGEKVFLECVQDMDHENMFWYRQDPGLGLRLIYFSYDVKMKEKGDIPEGYSVSREKKERFSLILESASTNQTSMYLCAINEGRAYNEQFFGPGTRLTVL.

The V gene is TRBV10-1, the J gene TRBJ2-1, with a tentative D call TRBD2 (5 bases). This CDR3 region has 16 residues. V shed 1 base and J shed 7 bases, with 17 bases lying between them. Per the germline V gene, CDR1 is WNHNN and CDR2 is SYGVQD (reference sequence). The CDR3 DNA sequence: TGCGCCAGCAGTGAGTGGACTGTCCCTTTTTGGAATGAGCAGTTCTTC. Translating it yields CASSEWTVPFWNEQFF.

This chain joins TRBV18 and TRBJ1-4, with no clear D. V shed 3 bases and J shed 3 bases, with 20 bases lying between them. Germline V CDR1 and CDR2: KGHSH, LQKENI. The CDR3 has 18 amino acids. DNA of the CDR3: TGTGCCAGCTCACCTCAGCGCGGGCGACCTCTGTCTAATGAAAAACTGTTTTTT. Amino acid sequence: CASSPQRGRPLSNEKLFF.

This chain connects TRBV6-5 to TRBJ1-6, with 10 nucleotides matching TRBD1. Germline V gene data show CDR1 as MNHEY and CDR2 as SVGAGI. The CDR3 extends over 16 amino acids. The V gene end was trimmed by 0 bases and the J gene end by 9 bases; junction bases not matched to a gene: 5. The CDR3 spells CASSYSTGTGVSPLHF. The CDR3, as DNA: TGTGCCAGCAGTTACTCGACCGGGACAGGGGTTTCACCCCTCCACTTT.

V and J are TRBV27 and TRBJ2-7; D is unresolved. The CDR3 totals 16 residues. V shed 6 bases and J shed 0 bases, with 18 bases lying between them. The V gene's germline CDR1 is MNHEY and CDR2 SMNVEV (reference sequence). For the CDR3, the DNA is TGTGCCAGCAGAACCCTCGCCGGTTACCGCTCCTACGAGCAGTACTTC. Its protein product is CASRTLAGYRSYEQYF.

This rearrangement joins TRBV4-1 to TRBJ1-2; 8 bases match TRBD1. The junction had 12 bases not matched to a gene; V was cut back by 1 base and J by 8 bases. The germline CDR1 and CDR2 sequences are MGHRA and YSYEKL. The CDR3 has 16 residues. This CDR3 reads CASSQGRQDRVNGYTF. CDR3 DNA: TGCGCCAGCAGCCAAGGAAGACAGGACAGGGTTAACGGCTACACCTTC.

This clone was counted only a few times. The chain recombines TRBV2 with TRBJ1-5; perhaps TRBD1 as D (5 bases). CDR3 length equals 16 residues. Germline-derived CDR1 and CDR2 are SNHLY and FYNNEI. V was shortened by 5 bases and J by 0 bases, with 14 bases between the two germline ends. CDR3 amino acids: CASSFTTGYSNQPQHF. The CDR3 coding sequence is TGTGCCAGCAGTTTCACCACAGGCTATAGCAATCAGCCCCAGCATTTT.

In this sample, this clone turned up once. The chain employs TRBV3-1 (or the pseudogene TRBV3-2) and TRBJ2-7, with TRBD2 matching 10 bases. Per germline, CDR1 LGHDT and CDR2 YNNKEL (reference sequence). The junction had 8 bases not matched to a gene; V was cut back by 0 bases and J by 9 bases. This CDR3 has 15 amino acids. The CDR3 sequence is CASSQEILAGEGQYF. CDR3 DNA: TGTGCCAGCAGCCAAGAGATTCTAGCGGGAGAGGGGCAGTACTTC.

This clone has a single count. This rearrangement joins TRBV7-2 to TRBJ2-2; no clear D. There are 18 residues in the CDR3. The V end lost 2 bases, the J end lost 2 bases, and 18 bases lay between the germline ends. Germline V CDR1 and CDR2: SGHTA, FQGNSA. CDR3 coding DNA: TGTGCCAGCAGCTTATCATTCCGGAGCATAGGAAACACCGGGGAGCTGTTTTTT. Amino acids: CASSLSFRSIGNTGELFF. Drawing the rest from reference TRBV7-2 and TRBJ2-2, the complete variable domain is GAGVSQSPSNKVTEKGKDVELRCDPISGHTALYWYRQSLGQGLEFLIYFQGNSAPDKSGLPSDRFSAERTGGSVSTLTIQRTQQEDSAVYLCASSLSFRSIGNTGELFFGEGSRLTVL.

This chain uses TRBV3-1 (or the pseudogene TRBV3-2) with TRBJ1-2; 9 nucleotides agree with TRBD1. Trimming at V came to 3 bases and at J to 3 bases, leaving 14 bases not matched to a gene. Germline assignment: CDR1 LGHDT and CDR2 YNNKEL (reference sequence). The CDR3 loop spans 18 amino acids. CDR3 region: CASSQMGLPQGADYGYTF. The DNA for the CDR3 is TGTGCCAGCAGCCAGATGGGCCTCCCACAGGGGGCGGACTATGGCTACACCTTC.

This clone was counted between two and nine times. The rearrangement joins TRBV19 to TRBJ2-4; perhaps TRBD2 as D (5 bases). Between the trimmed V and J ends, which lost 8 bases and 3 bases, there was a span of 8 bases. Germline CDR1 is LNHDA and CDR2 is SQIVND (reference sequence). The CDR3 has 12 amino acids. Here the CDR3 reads CASGSFKNIQYF. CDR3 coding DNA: TGTGCCAGTGGGAGTTTCAAAAACATTCAGTACTTC. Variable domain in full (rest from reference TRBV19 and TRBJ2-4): DGGITQSPKYLFRKEGQNVTLSCEQNLNHDAMYWYRQDPGQGLRLIYYSQIVNDFQKGDIAEGYSVSREKKESFPLTVTSAQKNPTAFYLCASGSFKNIQYFGAGTRLSVL.

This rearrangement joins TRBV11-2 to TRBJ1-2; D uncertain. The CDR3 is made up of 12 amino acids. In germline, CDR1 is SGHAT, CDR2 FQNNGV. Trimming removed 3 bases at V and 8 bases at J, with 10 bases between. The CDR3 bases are TGTGCCAGCAGCTTTTCCTATGAAGGCTACACCTTC. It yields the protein CASSFSYEGYTF.

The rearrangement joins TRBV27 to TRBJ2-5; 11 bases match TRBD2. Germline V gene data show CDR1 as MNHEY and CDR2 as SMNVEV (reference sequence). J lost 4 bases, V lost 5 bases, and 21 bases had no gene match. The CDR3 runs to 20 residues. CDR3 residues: CASSGTARGLAGGLRETQYF. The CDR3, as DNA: TGTGCCAGCAGTGGGACCGCACGGGGTCTAGCGGGGGGTCTTCGAGAGACCCAGTACTTC.

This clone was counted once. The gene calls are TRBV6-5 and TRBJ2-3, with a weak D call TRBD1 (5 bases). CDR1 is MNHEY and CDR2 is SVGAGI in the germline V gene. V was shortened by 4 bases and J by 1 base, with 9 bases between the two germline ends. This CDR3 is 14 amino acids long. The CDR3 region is CASSSATGTDTQYF. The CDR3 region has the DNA TGTGCCAGCAGTTCCGCGACAGGCACAGATACGCAGTATTTT.

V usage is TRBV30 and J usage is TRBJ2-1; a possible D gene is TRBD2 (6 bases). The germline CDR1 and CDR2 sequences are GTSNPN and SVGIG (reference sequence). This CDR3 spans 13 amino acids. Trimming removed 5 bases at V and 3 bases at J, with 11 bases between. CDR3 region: CAWARGFYNEQFF. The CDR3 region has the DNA TGTGCCTGGGCCCGGGGGTTCTACAATGAGCAGTTCTTC.

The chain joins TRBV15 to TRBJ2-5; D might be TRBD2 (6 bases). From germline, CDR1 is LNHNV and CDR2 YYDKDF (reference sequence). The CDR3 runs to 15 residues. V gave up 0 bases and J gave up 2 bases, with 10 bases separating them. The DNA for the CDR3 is TGTGCCACCAGCAGAGATGCCGGGAGACAAGAGACCCAGTACTTC. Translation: CATSRDAGRQETQYF. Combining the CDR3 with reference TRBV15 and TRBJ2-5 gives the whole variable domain DAMVIQNPRYQVTQFGKPVTLSCSQTLNHNVMYWYQQKSSQAPKLLFHYYDKDFNNEADTPDNFQSRRPNTSFCFLDIRSPGLGDTAMYLCATSRDAGRQETQYFGPGTRLLVL.

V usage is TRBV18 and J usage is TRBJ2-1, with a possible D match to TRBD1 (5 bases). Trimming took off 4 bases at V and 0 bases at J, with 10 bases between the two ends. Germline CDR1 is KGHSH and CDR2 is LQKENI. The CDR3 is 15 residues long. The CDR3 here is CASSRAQVSYNEQFF. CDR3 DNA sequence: TGTGCCAGCTCACGAGCACAGGTCTCCTACAATGAGCAGTTCTTC.

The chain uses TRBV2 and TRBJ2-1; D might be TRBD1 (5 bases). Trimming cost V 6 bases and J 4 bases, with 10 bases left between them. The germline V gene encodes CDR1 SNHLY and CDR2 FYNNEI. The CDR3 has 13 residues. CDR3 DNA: TGTGCCAGCAGAGGAGACAGTTACAATGAGCAGTTCTTC. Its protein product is CASRGDSYNEQFF.

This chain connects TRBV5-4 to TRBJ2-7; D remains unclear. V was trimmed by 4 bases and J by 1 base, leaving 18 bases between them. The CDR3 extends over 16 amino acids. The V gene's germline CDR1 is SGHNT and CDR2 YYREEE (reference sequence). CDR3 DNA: TGTGCCAGCAGCCCGAGTGTGACACCGAATTCCTACGAGCAGTACTTC. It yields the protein CASSPSVTPNSYEQYF.

CDR3 nucleotides: TGTGCCAGCAGCCAAGATGAAAGTACGAGGGATGCTGAAGCTTTCTTT. This codes for CASSQDESTRDAEAFF. V usage is TRBV4-2 and J usage is TRBJ1-1; D gene ambiguous. Germline V CDR1 and CDR2: LGHNA, YNFKEQ. Trimming took 0 bases from V and 6 from J, leaving 17 bases between them. The CDR3 covers 16 residues.

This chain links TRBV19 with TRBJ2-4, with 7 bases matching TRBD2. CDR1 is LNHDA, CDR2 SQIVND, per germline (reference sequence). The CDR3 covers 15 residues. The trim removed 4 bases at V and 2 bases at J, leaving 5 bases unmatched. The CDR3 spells CASSSGGGTKNIQYF. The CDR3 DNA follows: TGTGCCAGTAGTAGTGGGGGGGGAACCAAAAACATTCAGTACTTC. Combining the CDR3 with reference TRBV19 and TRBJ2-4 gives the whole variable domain DGGITQSPKYLFRKEGQNVTLSCEQNLNHDAMYWYRQDPGQGLRLIYYSQIVNDFQKGDIAEGYSVSREKKESFPLTVTSAQKNPTAFYLCASSSGGGTKNIQYFGAGTRLSVL.

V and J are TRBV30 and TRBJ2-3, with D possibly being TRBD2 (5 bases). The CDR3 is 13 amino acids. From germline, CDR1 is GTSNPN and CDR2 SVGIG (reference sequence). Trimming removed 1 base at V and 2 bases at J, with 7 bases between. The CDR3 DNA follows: TGTGCCTGGAGTGCGGGAACCACAGATACGCAGTATTTT. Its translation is CAWSAGTTDTQYF.

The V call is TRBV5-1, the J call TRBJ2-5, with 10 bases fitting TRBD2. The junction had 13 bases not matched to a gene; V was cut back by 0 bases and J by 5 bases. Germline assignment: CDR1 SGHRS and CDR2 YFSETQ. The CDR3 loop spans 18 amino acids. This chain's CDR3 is CASSLAVSSGREKETQYF. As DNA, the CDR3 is TGCGCCAGCAGCTTGGCCGTTTCTAGCGGGAGAGAGAAGGAGACCCAGTACTTC. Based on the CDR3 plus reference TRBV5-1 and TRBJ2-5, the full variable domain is KAGVTQTPRYLIKTRGQQVTLSCSPISGHRSVSWYQQTPGQGLQFLFEYFSETQRNKGNFPGRFSGRQFSNSRSEMNVSTLELGDSALYLCASSLAVSSGREKETQYFGPGTRLLVL.

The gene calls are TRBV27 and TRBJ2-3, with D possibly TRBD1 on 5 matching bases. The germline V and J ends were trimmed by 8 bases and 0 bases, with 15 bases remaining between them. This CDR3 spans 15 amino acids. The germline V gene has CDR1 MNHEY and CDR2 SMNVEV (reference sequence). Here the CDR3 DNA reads TGTGCCAGCGCCATCTCGTGGGGCAGCACAGATACGCAGTATTTT. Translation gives CASAISWGSTDTQYF.

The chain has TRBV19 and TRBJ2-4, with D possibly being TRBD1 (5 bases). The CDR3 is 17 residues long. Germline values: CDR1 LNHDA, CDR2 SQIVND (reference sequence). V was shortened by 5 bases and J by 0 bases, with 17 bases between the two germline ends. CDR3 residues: CASSDSLRVIAKNIQYF. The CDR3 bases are TGTGCCAGTAGTGACTCCCTCAGGGTAATAGCCAAAAACATTCAGTACTTC.

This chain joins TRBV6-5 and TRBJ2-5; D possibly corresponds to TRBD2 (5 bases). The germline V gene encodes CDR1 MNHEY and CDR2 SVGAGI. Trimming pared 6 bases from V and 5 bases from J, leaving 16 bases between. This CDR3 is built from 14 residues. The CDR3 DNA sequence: TGTGCCAGCAGCGGGGTTATAGCAGGCGAGACCCAGTACTTC. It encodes CASSGVIAGETQYF.